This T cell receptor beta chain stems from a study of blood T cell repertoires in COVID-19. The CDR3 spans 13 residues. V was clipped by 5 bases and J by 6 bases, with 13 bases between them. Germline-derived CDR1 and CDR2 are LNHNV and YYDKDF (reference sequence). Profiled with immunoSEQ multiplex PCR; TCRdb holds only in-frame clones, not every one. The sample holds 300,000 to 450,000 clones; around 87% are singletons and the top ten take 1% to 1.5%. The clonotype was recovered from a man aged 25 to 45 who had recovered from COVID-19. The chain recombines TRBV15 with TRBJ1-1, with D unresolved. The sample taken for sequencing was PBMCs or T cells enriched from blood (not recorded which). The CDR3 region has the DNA TGTGCCACCAGCTCCCGACGAGGGTCTGAAGCTTTCTTT. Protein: CATSSRRGSEAFF.